Listed below are T cell receptor beta chains from one sample, sequenced in a study of identical twins. One entry per CDR3 protein, called by TCRdb with MiXCR from the 5' RACE reads. The sample lists around 370,000 distinct CDR3 sequences, approximately 10% seen once, with under 9.5% in the top ten. Sample: naive T cells sorted from blood. Receptors originate from a woman in her fifties or sixties in good health. The CDR3 runs from the conserved cysteine through the conserved F or W. Clone size is stated in some rows and not others, as once, few, many or a class when expanded.

abundance: NA; v_gene: TRBV6-1; j_gene: TRBJ2-3; CDR3aa: CASSPDSPVVVTDTQYF
abundance: NA; v_gene: TRBV5-1; j_gene: TRBJ2-1; CDR3aa: CASSLEVGFSEQFF
abundance: few; v_gene: TRBV29-1; j_gene: TRBJ1-5; CDR3aa: CSVSRDSNQPQHF
abundance: NA; v_gene: TRBV7-2; j_gene: TRBJ1-4; CDR3aa: CASSRTGYNEKLFF
abundance: few; v_gene: TRBV12-3/TRBV12-4; j_gene: TRBJ2-3; CDR3aa: CASIPGVASTDTQYF
abundance: few; v_gene: TRBV5-5; j_gene: TRBJ2-6; CDR3aa: CASSFERILSGANVLTF
abundance: NA; v_gene: TRBV24-1; j_gene: TRBJ2-3; CDR3aa: CATSDGLTDTQYF
abundance: few; v_gene: TRBV14; j_gene: TRBJ2-3; CDR3aa: CASSHPRGTDTQYF
abundance: many; v_gene: TRBV12-3/TRBV12-4; j_gene: TRBJ2-5; CDR3aa: CASSLAGSGETQYF
abundance: many; v_gene: TRBV5-1; j_gene: TRBJ2-1; CDR3aa: CASSQPGESFSYNEQFF
abundance: many; v_gene: TRBV10-3; j_gene: TRBJ2-7; CDR3aa: CAMGQPYEQYF
abundance: once; v_gene: TRBV12-5; j_gene: TRBJ2-1; CDR3aa: CASGLGGTYNNEQFF
abundance: NA; v_gene: TRBV7-8; j_gene: TRBJ1-1; CDR3aa: CASSLGVRIEAFF
abundance: few; v_gene: TRBV12-3/TRBV12-4; j_gene: TRBJ1-2; CDR3aa: CASSTRGGGTYYGYTF
abundance: NA; v_gene: TRBV5-1; j_gene: TRBJ2-3; CDR3aa: CASKPDGDLAQYF
abundance: NA; v_gene: TRBV9; j_gene: TRBJ2-7; CDR3aa: CASSETGSYYEQYF